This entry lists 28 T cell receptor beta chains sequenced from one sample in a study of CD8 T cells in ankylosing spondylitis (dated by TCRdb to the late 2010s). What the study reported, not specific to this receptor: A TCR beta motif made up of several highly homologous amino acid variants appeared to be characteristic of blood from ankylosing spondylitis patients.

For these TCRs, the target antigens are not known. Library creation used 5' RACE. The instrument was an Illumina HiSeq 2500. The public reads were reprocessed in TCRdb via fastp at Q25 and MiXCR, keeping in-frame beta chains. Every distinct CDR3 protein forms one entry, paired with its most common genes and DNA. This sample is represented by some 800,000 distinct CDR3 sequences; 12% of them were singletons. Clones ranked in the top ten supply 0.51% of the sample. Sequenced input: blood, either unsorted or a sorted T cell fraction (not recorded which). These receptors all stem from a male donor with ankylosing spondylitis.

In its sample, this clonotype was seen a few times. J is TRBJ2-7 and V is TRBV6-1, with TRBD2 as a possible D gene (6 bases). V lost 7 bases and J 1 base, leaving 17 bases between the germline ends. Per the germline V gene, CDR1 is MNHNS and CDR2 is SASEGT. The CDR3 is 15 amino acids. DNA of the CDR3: TGTGCCAGCACCCCCGAGCCTCGGGGGTCCTACGAGCAGTACTTC. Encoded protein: CASTPEPRGSYEQYF.

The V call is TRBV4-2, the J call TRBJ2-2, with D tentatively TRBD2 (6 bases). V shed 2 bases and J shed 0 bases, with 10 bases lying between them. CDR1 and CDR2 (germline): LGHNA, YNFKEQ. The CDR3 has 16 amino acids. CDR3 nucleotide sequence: TGTGCCAGCAGCCAACAGACGGGAGCGAACACCGGGGAGCTGTTTTTT. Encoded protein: CASSQQTGANTGELFF.

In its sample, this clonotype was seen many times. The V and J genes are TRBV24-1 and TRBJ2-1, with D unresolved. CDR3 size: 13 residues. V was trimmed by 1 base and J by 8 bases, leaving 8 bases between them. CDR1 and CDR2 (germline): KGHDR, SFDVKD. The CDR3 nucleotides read TGTGCCACCAGTGATTTTAATCTCGATGAGCAGTTCTTC. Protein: CATSDFNLDEQFF.

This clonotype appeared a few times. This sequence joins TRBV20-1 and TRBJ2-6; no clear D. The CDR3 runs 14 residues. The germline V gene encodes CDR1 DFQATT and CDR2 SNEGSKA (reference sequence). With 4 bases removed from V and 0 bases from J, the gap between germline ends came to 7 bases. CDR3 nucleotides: TGCAGTGCTACAATCAACTCTGGGGCCAACGTCCTGACTTTC. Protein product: CSATINSGANVLTF.

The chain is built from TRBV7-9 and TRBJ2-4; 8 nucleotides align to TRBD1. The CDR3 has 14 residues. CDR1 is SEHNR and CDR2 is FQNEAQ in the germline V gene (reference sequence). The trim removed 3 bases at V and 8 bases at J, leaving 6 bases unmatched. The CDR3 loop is CASSLRQGYDIQYF. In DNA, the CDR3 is TGTGCCAGCAGCTTGCGACAGGGGTACGACATTCAGTACTTC.

The CDR3 DNA is TGCGCCAGCAGCCAAGATTTTGGGACTTCCTTGGAGACCCAGTACTTC. Amino acids: CASSQDFGTSLETQYF. The V call is TRBV4-3, the J call TRBJ2-5; TRBD2 might be the D (6 bases). The CDR3 totals 16 residues. Germline assignment: CDR1 LGHNA and CDR2 YSLEER. Trimming shortened V by 0 bases and J by 5 bases, and 16 bases separated the two germline ends.

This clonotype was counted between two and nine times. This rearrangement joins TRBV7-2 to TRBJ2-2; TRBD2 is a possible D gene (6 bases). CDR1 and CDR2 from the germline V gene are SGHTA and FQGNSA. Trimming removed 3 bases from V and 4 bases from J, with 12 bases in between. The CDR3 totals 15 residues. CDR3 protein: CASSFRVGGTGELFF. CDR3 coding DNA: TGTGCCAGCAGCTTTAGGGTGGGGGGCACCGGGGAGCTGTTTTTT.

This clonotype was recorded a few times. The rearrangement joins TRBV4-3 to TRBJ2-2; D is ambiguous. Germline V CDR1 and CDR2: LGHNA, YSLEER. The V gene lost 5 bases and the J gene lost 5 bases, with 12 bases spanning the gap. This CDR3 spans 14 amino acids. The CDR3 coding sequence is TGCGCCAGCAGCGGCCTAATGAAGACCGGGGAGCTGTTTTTT. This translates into CASSGLMKTGELFF.

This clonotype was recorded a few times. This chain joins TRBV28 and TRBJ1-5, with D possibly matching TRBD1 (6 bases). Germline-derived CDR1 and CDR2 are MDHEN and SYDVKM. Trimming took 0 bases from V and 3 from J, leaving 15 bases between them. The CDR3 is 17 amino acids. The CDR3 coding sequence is TGTGCCAGCAGTTTATGGGGGGCGCAGGTGATCAATCAGCCCCAGCATTTT. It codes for CASSLWGAQVINQPQHF.

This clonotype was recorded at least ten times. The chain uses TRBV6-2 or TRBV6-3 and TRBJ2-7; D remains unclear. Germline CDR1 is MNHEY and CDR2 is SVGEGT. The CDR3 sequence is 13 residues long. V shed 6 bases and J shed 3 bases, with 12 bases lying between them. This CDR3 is CASRPGPGYEQYF. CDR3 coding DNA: TGTGCCAGCAGACCCGGACCGGGCTACGAGCAGTACTTC.

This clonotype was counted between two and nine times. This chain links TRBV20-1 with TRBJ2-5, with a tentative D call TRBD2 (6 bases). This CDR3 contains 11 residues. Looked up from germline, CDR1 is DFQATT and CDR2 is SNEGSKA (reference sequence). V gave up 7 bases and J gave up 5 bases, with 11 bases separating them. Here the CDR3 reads CSESRGETQYF. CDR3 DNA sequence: TGCAGTGAATCCCGGGGGGAGACCCAGTACTTC.

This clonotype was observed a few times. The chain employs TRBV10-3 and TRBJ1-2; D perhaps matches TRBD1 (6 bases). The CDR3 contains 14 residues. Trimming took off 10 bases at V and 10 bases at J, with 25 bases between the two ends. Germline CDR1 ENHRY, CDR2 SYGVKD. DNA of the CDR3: TGTGCCACCAGACCCACAGGGCGCACCAGTGACTACACCTTC. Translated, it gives CATRPTGRTSDYTF.

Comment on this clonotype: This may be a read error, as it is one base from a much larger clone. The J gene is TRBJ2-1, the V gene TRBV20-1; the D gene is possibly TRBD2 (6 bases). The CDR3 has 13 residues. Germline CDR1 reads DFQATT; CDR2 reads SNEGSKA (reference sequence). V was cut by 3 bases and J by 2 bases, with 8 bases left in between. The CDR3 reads CSARWGAYNEQFF. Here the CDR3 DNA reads TGCAGTGCTAGGTGGGGGGCCTACAATGAGCAGTTCTTC.

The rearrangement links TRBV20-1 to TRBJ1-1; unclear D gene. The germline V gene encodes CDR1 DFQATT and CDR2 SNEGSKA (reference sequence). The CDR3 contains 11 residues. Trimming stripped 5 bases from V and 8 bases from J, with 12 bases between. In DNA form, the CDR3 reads TGCAGTGCTCCAAGAACGGTAGAAGCTTTCTTT. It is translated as CSAPRTVEAFF.

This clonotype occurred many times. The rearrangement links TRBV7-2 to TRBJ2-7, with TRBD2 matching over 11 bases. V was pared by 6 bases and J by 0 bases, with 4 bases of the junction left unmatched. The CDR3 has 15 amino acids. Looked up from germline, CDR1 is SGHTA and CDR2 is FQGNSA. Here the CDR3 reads CASSFSGRASYEQYF. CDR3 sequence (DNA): TGTGCCAGCAGTTTTAGCGGGAGGGCCTCCTACGAGCAGTACTTC.

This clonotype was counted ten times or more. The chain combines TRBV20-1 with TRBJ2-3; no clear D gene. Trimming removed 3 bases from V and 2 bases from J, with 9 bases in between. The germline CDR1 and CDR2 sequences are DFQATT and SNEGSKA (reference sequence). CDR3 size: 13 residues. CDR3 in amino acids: CSASLENTDTQYF. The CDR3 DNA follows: TGCAGTGCTAGTCTCGAAAACACAGATACGCAGTATTTT.

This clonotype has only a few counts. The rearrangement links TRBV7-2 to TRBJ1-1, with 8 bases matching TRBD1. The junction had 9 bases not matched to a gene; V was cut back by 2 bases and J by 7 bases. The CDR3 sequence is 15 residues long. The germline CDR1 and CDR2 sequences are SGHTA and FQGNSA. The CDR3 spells CASSLLGQGVGEAFF. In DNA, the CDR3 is TGTGCCAGCAGCTTATTAGGACAGGGAGTAGGTGAAGCTTTCTTT.

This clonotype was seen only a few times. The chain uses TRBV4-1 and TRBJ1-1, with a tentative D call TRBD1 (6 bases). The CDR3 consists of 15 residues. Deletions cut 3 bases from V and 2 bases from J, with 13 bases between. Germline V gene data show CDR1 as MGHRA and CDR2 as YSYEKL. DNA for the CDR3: TGCGCCAGCAGCCATCCCCAGGGGCTAAACACTGAAGCTTTCTTT. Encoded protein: CASSHPQGLNTEAFF.

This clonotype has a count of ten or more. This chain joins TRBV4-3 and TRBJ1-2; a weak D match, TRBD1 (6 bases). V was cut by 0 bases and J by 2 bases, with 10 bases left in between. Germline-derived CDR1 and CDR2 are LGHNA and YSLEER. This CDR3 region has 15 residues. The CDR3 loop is CASSQDQGINYGYTF. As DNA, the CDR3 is TGCGCCAGCAGCCAAGACCAGGGGATCAACTATGGCTACACCTTC.

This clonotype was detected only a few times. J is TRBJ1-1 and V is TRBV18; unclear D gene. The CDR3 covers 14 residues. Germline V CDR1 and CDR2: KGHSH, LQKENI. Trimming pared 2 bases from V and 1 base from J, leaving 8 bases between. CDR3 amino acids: CASSPDLRNTEAFF. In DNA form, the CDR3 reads TGTGCCAGCTCACCAGATTTAAGGAACACTGAAGCTTTCTTT.

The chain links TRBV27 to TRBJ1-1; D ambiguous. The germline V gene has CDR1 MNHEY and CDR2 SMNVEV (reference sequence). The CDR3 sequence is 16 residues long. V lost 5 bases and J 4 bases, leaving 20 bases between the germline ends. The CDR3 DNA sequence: TGTGCCAGCAGTACCGCTTTGAGGGTAGGCCGCACTGAAGCTTTCTTT. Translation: CASSTALRVGRTEAFF.

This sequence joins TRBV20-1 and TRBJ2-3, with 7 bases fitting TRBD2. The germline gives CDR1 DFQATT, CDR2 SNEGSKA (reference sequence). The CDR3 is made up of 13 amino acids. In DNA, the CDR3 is TGCACTCACCGGGACTACCTCACAGATACGCAGTATTTT. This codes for CTHRDYLTDTQYF.

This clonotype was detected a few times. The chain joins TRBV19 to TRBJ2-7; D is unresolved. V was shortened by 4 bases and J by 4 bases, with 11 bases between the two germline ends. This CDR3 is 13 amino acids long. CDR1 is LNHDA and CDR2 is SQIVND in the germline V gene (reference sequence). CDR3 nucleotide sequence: TGTGCCAGTAGTAAAGATATCAGTTACGAGCAGTACTTC. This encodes CASSKDISYEQYF.

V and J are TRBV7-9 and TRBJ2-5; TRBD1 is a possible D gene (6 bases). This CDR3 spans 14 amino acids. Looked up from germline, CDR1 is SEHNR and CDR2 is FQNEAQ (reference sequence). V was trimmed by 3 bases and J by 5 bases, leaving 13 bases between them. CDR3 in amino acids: CASSFATGTETQYF. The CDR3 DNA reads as TGTGCCAGCAGCTTTGCTACAGGGACGGAGACCCAGTACTTC.

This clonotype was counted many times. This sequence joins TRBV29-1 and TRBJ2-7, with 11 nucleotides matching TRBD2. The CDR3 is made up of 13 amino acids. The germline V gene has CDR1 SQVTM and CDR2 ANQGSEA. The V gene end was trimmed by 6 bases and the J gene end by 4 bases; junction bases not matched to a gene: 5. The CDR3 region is CSVLASGRYEQYF. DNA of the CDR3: TGCAGCGTCCTAGCTAGCGGGAGGTACGAGCAGTACTTC.

CDR3 coding DNA: TGTGCCACCAGTGACCTACAGGGTTCGGGGCAGCCCCAGCATTTT. It yields the protein CATSDLQGSGQPQHF. V and J are TRBV24-1 and TRBJ1-5, with a possible D match to TRBD1 (6 bases). The CDR3 sequence is 15 residues long. CDR1 is KGHDR, CDR2 SFDVKD, per germline. V dropped 4 bases and J dropped 7 bases, with 16 bases sitting between them.

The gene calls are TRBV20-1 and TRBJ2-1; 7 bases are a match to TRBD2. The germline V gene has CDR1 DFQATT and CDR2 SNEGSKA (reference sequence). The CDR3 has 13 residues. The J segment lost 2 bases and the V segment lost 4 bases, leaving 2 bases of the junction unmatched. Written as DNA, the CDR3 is TGCAGTGCTATGGGGGGGGCCTACAATGAGCAGTTCTTC. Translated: CSAMGGAYNEQFF.

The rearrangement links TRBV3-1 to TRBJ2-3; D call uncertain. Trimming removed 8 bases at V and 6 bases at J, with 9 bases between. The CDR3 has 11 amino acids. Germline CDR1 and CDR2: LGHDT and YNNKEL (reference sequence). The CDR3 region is CASVLGDTQYF. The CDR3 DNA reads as TGTGCCAGCGTATTGGGGGATACGCAGTATTTT.